This T cell receptor beta chain was identified during a study of blood T cells in healthy people across ages. In the study overall: Per two T cells, about one barcoded beta molecule was captured through template switching.

Germline CDR1 MNHEY, CDR2 SMNVEV (reference sequence). The CDR3 loop spans 14 amino acids. The ends lost 8 bases at V and 5 bases at J; junction bases unmatched: 8. This clonotype came up a few times. The use of a sample-barcoded 5' primer and a J-beta primer mix characterized a second PCR of roughly 7 to 11 cycles. TCRdb itself ran the 5' RACE reads through MiXCR, one entry per CDR3 protein. This table holds some 690,000 distinct CDR3 sequences, about 20% found once. The sequenced sample was blood. The sequence was collected from a man between 65 and 85 years old in good health. V and J are TRBV27 and TRBJ2-2, with 7 bases identical to TRBD1. The CDR3 nucleotides are TGTGCCAGCCGACAGGGCATAACAACCGGGGAGCTGTTTTTT. Protein product: CASRQGITTGELFF.